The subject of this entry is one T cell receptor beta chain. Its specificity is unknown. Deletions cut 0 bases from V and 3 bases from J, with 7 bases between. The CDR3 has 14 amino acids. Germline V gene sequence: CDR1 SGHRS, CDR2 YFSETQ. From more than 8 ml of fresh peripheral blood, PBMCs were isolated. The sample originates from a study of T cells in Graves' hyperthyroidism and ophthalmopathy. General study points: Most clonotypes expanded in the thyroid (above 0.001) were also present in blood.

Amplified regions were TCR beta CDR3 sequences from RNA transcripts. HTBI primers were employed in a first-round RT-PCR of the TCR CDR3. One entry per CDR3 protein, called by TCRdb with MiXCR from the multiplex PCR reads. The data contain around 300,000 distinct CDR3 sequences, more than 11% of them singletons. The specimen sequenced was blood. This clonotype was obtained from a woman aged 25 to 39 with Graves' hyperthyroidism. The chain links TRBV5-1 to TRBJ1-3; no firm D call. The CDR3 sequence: CASSLAGYGNTIYF. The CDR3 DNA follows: TGCGCCAGCAGCTTGGCCGGGTATGGAAACACCATATATTTT.